What follows are 5 T cell receptor beta chains derived from one specimen sequenced in a study of blood T cell repertoires in COVID-19. Some clones are missing from TCRdb's copy, which holds only in-frame ones; the method was immunoSEQ multiplex PCR. The sample has just under 55,000 clones; over 80% are singletons. Sequenced material: peripheral blood. These receptors were obtained from a woman aged 55-70 years with acute or convalescent COVID-19.

The J gene is TRBJ2-2, the V gene TRBV9, with 11 bases fitting TRBD2. Germline values: CDR1 SGDLS, CDR2 YYNGEE. V gave up 4 bases and J gave up 3 bases; unmatched junction bases: 5. The CDR3 spans 16 residues. The DNA of the CDR3 is TGTGCCAGCAGCACCGGGACTAGCGGCTACACCGGGGAGCTGTTTTTT. Its translation: CASSTGTSGYTGELFF.

The V gene is TRBV12-3 or TRBV12-4, the J gene TRBJ2-3; D uncertain. Trimming shortened V by 4 bases and J by 5 bases, and 4 bases separated the two germline ends. There are 11 residues in the CDR3. The CDR3 DNA sequence: TGTGCCAGCAGTTCACTAGATACGCAGTATTTT. It is translated as CASSSLDTQYF.

The chain joins TRBV18 to TRBJ1-5; the D gene is possibly TRBD1 (5 bases). This CDR3 is built from 14 residues. Germline V gene data show CDR1 as KGHSH and CDR2 as LQKENI. Trimming removed 1 base from V and 4 bases from J, with 8 bases in between. In DNA form, the CDR3 reads TGTGCCAGCTCACCACTGGACACTAATCAGCCCCAGCATTTT. Protein: CASSPLDTNQPQHF.

This chain uses TRBV2 with TRBJ2-5, with no clear D. The CDR3 length is 12 residues. Germline-derived CDR1 and CDR2 are SNHLY and FYNNEI. With 7 bases removed from V and 6 bases from J, the gap between germline ends came to 12 bases. In DNA, the CDR3 is TGTGCCAGCACACAGTTAGAAAAGACCCAGTACTTC. Translating gives CASTQLEKTQYF.

The V gene is TRBV27, the J gene TRBJ2-7, with TRBD1 matching 12 bases. The V segment lost 7 bases and the J segment 4 bases; nucleotides outside the gene matches: 11. This CDR3 comprises 16 residues. The germline CDR1 and CDR2 sequences are MNHEY and SMNVEV (reference sequence). CDR3 sequence: CASTGTGTGGRYEQYF. CDR3 nucleotides: TGTGCCAGCACAGGAACCGGGACAGGGGGCAGATACGAGCAGTACTTC.